These T cell receptor beta chains were read from a single sample in a study of Ad26.COV2.S vaccination and SARS-CoV-2 variants. This table comes from immunoSEQ multiplex PCR, and its TCRdb copy is limited to in-frame clones, with some not included. The table has about 680,000 clones, more than 80% seen once. Sequenced material: peripheral blood, taken in a trial of Ad26.COV2.S vaccine versus placebo. Every receptor here comes from a person aged 18-65 years who received the Ad26.COV2.S COVID-19 vaccine or a placebo. CDR3s include the opening cysteine and the closing phenylalanine or tryptophan. The D gene is left open where the match is weak. The listing skips clone size in some rows; elsewhere it reads once, few, many or a size class.

clone size,D gene,CDR3 length,J gene,V gene,CDR3 DNA,CDR3 protein
-,-,15,TRBJ1-2,TRBV2,TGTGCCAGCAGCCGCGGGACCTCAGCTAACTATGGCTACACCTTC,CASSRGTSANYGYTF
-,-,16,TRBJ2-3,TRBV7-2,TGTGCCAGCAGTCACGGGTTGGCCCCCGCCACAGATACGCAGTATTTT,CASSHGLAPATDTQYF
-,TRBD2,16,TRBJ2-2,TRBV24-1,TGTGCCACCAGTGATTTTCGGCTAGCGGACACCGGGGAGCTGTTTTTT,CATSDFRLADTGELFF
few,TRBD1,16,TRBJ1-6,TRBV18,TGTGCCAGCTCAGCGCTACAGGGGGTAGATAATTCACCCCTCCACTTT,CASSALQGVDNSPLHF
once,TRBD2,17,TRBJ2-5,TRBV24-1,TGTGCCACCAGTGATTTGGTATCTAGCGGGAGGATTGAGACCCAGTACTTC,CATSDLVSSGRIETQYF
-,TRBD2,16,TRBJ2-3,TRBV30,TGTGCCTGGAGTGTACTTGGGGCGGGAGTGGCAGATACGCAGTATTTT,CAWSVLGAGVADTQYF
once,-,17,TRBJ2-3,TRBV12-5,TGTGCTAGTGCCCTATCCACGGGAACATCGTTCACAGATACGCAGTATTTT,CASALSTGTSFTDTQYF
-,TRBD1,15,TRBJ1-4,TRBV7-9,TGTGCCAGCAGCTCGTGGACAGGCCTTAATGAAAAACTGTTTTTT,CASSSWTGLNEKLFF
-,-,13,TRBJ1-3,TRBV15,TGTGCCACCAGCAGGGACTCTGGAAACACCATATATTTT,CATSRDSGNTIYF
-,-,15,TRBJ2-1,TRBV5-4,TGTGCCAGCAGCTTTGGAAGGATCTCCTACAATGAGCAGTTCTTC,CASSFGRISYNEQFF
once,TRBD1,14,TRBJ2-2,TRBV7-3,TGTGCCAGCAGGGGACAGACGAACACCGGGGAGCTGTTTTTT,CASRGQTNTGELFF
-,TRBD1,17,TRBJ1-6,TRBV5-4,TGTGCCAGCAGCCCGACAGGGTATTCGCCGGGAAATTCACCCCTCCACTTT,CASSPTGYSPGNSPLHF
-,-,13,TRBJ2-3,TRBV30,TGTGCCTGGAGTGTCCGGAGCACAGATACGCAGTATTTT,CAWSVRSTDTQYF
-,TRBD2,15,TRBJ2-7,TRBV18,TGTGCCAGCTCCCCCGGACGGGAGGGCCTGAACGAGCAGTACTTC,CASSPGREGLNEQYF
-,TRBD2,16,TRBJ2-1,TRBV7-6,TGTGCCAGCAGCTTAGGAGCGGGGGGATCCTACAATGAGCAGTTCTTC,CASSLGAGGSYNEQFF
-,TRBD2,13,TRBJ2-1,TRBV29-1,TGCAGCGTTACTAGCGCGGCCTACAATGAGCAGTTCTTC,CSVTSAAYNEQFF
-,TRBD2,15,TRBJ2-1,TRBV6-5,TGTGCCAGCAGTTACGGGGCAGGAGCGGGAAATGAGCAGTTCTTC,CASSYGAGAGNEQFF
once,-,13,TRBJ2-4,TRBV5-1,TGCGCCAGCAGCTTGGAAGCCAAAAACATTCAGTACTTC,CASSLEAKNIQYF
-,TRBD1,13,TRBJ1-2,TRBV30,TGTGCCTGGAGAAACAGGGGGCTGGAGGGCTACACCTTC,CAWRNRGLEGYTF
-,-,15,TRBJ2-1,TRBV7-2,TGTGCCAGCAGCTTAGCGAAAAGTTTCTACAATGAGCAGTTCTTC,CASSLAKSFYNEQFF
-,-,12,TRBJ2-3,TRBV5-4,TGTGCCAGCAGCTTGGTAGGGGTTACGCAGTATTTT,CASSLVGVTQYF
-,-,17,TRBJ1-2,TRBV15,TGTGCCACCAGCAGAGATCCCTGGGACGGTGCTAACTATGGCTACACCTTC,CATSRDPWDGANYGYTF
-,TRBD2,16,TRBJ2-7,TRBV19,TGTGCCAGTAGTGCCTCCGGGACTAGCGGGCAGTACGAGCAGTACTTC,CASSASGTSGQYEQYF
-,TRBD1,15,TRBJ1-1,TRBV6-5,TGTGCCAGCAGTTTGATGGCAGGGGGTAGGACTGAAGCTTTCTTT,CASSLMAGGRTEAFF
-,-,14,TRBJ2-1,TRBV13,TGTGCCAGCAGCTTAGGGGGCCCTACCAATGAGCAGTTCTTC,CASSLGGPTNEQFF
few,TRBD1,17,TRBJ1-5,TRBV30,TGTGCCTGGAGTGGGGCAGGGGGGTCCGTTAGCAATCAGCCCCAGCATTTT,CAWSGAGGSVSNQPQHF
-,-,14,TRBJ2-3,TRBV3-1/TRBV3-2,TGTGCCAGCAGCCAAGATCTAGGGACAGATACGCAGTATTTT,CASSQDLGTDTQYF
once,-,15,TRBJ2-1,TRBV29-1,TGCAGCGTTGCTCGGGGGCTATATACTTGGAATGAGCAGTTCTTC,CSVARGLYTWNEQFF
-,TRBD1,17,TRBJ2-3,TRBV24-1,TGTGCCACCAGTGATTTGGGGACAGGGGGTAGCACAGATACGCAGTATTTT,CATSDLGTGGSTDTQYF
few,-,17,TRBJ1-6,TRBV19,TGTGCCAGTAGTACTCCAGGCCTTAGCTCCTATAATTCACCCCTCCACTTT,CASSTPGLSSYNSPLHF
-,TRBD1,13,TRBJ2-3,TRBV7-9,TGTGCCAGCAGCCCAGGGGGAGCAGATACGCAGTATTTT,CASSPGGADTQYF
-,-,13,TRBJ1-5,TRBV5-5,TGTGCCAGCAGCGGTACAGCGAATCAGCCCCAGCATTTT,CASSGTANQPQHF
once,TRBD1,14,TRBJ2-1,TRBV19,TGTGCCAGTAGTATAGTAGGGACAGGGGGTTTGCAGTTCTTC,CASSIVGTGGLQFF
-,-,15,TRBJ2-5,TRBV30,TGTGCCTGGAGTGTACGGCAGGGAAGAGGCGAGACCCAGTACTTC,CAWSVRQGRGETQYF
-,TRBD1,14,TRBJ2-7,TRBV5-5,TGTGCCAGCAGCTGGACAGGGGGTGGCTACGAGCAGTACTTC,CASSWTGGGYEQYF
-,TRBD1,15,TRBJ1-1,TRBV5-1,TGCGCCAGCAGCTCGGGACAGGGACGGGTCACTGAAGCTTTCTTT,CASSSGQGRVTEAFF
-,TRBD2,13,TRBJ2-1,TRBV10-3,TGTGCCATTGGGCTAGCGGGGAACAATGAGCAGTTCTTC,CAIGLAGNNEQFF
-,TRBD2,16,TRBJ2-3,TRBV7-9,TGTGCCAGCAGCCGACTAGCGGGAGGGTACACAGATACGCAGTATTTT,CASSRLAGGYTDTQYF
-,-,15,TRBJ1-3,TRBV19,TGTGCCAGTAGTATAGATCCCGCGACTGGAAACACCATATATTTT,CASSIDPATGNTIYF
-,-,15,TRBJ1-6,TRBV4-3,TGCGCCAGCAGCCAAGGACGGAGGGCGGGTTCACCCCTCCACTTT,CASSQGRRAGSPLHF
once,-,14,TRBJ1-2,TRBV3-1/TRBV3-2,TGTGCCAGCAGCCCAGGGTCGCTGGGCTATGGCTACACCTTC,CASSPGSLGYGYTF
-,-,13,TRBJ2-7,TRBV25-1,TGTGCCAGCAGCCGGCAAGGAGTGGTCGAGCAGTACTTC,CASSRQGVVEQYF
-,-,15,TRBJ2-3,TRBV5-8,TGTGCCAGCAGCTTGTTCACCCGGAGCACAGATACGCAGTATTTT,CASSLFTRSTDTQYF
-,-,14,TRBJ1-1,TRBV18,TGTGCCAGCTCTCCAAACCTAGGGCGAACTGAAGCTTTCTTT,CASSPNLGRTEAFF
-,-,12,TRBJ2-1,TRBV4-2,TGTGCCAGCAGCCAAGATGGCGGGGAGCAGTTCTTC,CASSQDGGEQFF
-,-,13,TRBJ1-4,TRBV6-5,TGTGCCAGCAGTTACACGGGCGGGGAAAAACTGTTTTTT,CASSYTGGEKLFF
-,TRBD2,16,TRBJ2-1,TRBV10-3,TGTGCCAGCGCTCGTTGGAGCGGGAGCGGGGACAATGAGCAGTTCTTC,CASARWSGSGDNEQFF
-,TRBD1,12,TRBJ2-7,TRBV19,TGTGCTACAGGGGGATCCCTCTACGAGCAGTACTTC,CATGGSLYEQYF
-,TRBD2,17,TRBJ2-5,TRBV7-6,TGTGCCAGCAGCTTAGTACCCGCTAGCGGGAGCCAAGAGACCCAGTACTTC,CASSLVPASGSQETQYF
-,TRBD1,16,TRBJ1-6,TRBV5-6,TGTGCCAGCAGCCGGGACAGGGTAGAGGGGAATTCACCCCTCCACTTT,CASSRDRVEGNSPLHF
-,TRBD2,15,TRBJ2-1,TRBV18,TGTGCCAGCTCAACTGGGCGGGAGGGCTACAATGAGCAGTTCTTC,CASSTGREGYNEQFF
-,-,15,TRBJ2-1,TRBV25-1,TGTGCCAGCAGTGAGCCGGGCGGGGCTTACAATGAGCAGTTCTTC,CASSEPGGAYNEQFF
-,-,20,TRBJ1-1,TRBV11-3,TGTGCCAGCAGCTTAGGGCAGAGTAAAAGGGCAGTTGGGGAGAACACTGAAGCTTTCTTT,CASSLGQSKRAVGENTEAFF
-,-,13,TRBJ2-7,TRBV11-3,TGTGCCAGCAGCTTAGACTCAAGCTACGAGCAGTACTTC,CASSLDSSYEQYF
-,-,15,TRBJ1-3,TRBV6-5,TGTGCCAGCTTTGATATGGGCCTCTCTGGAAACACCATATATTTT,CASFDMGLSGNTIYF
-,-,13,TRBJ1-1,TRBV7-9,TGTGCCAGCAGCTTAGAAGGGGGAACTGAAGCTTTCTTT,CASSLEGGTEAFF
-,-,14,TRBJ1-4,TRBV11-2,TGTGCCAGCAGCCCCACCTCCCCCTTAGAAAAACTGTTTTTT,CASSPTSPLEKLFF
-,TRBD1,15,TRBJ1-1,TRBV6-5,TGTGCCAGCAGCTTAGGGGGCGGGATGAACACTGAAGCTTTCTTT,CASSLGGGMNTEAFF